The rows below give T cell receptor beta chains drawn from one sample of a study of blood T cell repertoires in COVID-19. TCRdb keeps only in-frame clones here, not all; method: immunoSEQ multiplex PCR. The sample consists of over 250,000 clones, about 88% of them appearing once. Sequenced material: PBMCs or T cells enriched from blood (not recorded which). These receptors came from a man aged 55 to 70 who had recovered from COVID-19. CDR3s include the opening cysteine and the closing phenylalanine or tryptophan. A D gene is named only where the DNA matches it firmly. The listing skips clone size in some rows; elsewhere it reads once, few, many or a size class.

v_call	cdr3_length	clone_size	d_call	j_call	cdr3_aa	cdr3_nt
TRBV27	14	-	TRBD1	TRBJ2-1	CASRGQGGHNEQFF	TGTGCCAGCAGAGGACAGGGCGGACACAATGAGCAGTTCTTC
TRBV5-6	15	-	TRBD1	TRBJ1-4	CASSFGQGVNEKLFF	TGTGCCAGCAGCTTCGGACAGGGGGTTAATGAAAAACTGTTTTTT
TRBV20-1	15	-	-	TRBJ1-3	CSASAGPRVGNTIYF	TGCAGTGCTAGTGCCGGCCCACGGGTGGGAAACACCATATATTTT
TRBV12-5	12	-	-	TRBJ1-2	CASGLSHGGYTF	TGTGCTAGTGGTTTGAGCCACGGGGGCTACACCTTC
TRBV11-1	14	-	-	TRBJ2-7	CASSFSGDSYEQYF	TGTGCCAGCAGCTTTTCGGGGGATTCCTACGAGCAGTACTTC
TRBV12-3/TRBV12-4	13	-	-	TRBJ2-1	CASTPPGHFRQFF	TGTGCCAGCACCCCCCCCGGACATTTCAGGCAGTTCTTC
TRBV11-1	16	few	-	TRBJ2-7	CASSLTDTGPGYEQYF	TGTGCCAGCAGCTTAACGGACACGGGTCCCGGCTACGAGCAGTACTTC
TRBV6-6	16	-	-	TRBJ1-3	CASSYRVQNSGNTIYF	TGTGCCAGCAGTTACCGGGTCCAAAACTCTGGAAACACCATATATTTT
TRBV5-1	16	-	-	TRBJ2-3	CASSLDNDFRTDTQYF	TGCGCCAGCAGCTTGGACAACGATTTCCGCACAGATACGCAGTATTTT
TRBV5-4	14	-	TRBD1	TRBJ2-7	CASSPGDRQYEQYF	TGTGCCAGCAGCCCAGGGGACAGACAGTACGAGCAGTACTTC
TRBV5-4	16	-	TRBD2	TRBJ2-7	CASSPSGQGLGYEQYF	TGTGCCAGCAGCCCCTCGGGGCAGGGACTAGGCTACGAGCAGTACTTC
TRBV13	14	-	-	TRBJ2-3	CASSSLADTDTQYF	TGTGCCAGCAGCTCTCTAGCCGACACAGATACGCAGTATTTT
TRBV27	15	-	TRBD1	TRBJ2-7	CASCNFPGQQYEQYF	TGTGCCAGCTGCAACTTTCCGGGACAGCAGTACGAGCAGTACTTC
TRBV6-5	14	-	-	TRBJ2-2	CASSPTRAAGELFF	TGTGCCAGCAGCCCGACTAGGGCCGCCGGGGAGCTGTTTTTT
TRBV4-3	14	-	TRBD1	TRBJ1-6	CASRAGQGASPLHF	TGCGCCAGCAGGGCCGGACAGGGGGCTTCACCCCTCCACTTT
TRBV4-2	15	-	-	TRBJ1-2	CASSQADGQNYGYTF	TGTGCCAGCAGCCAAGCTGACGGACAGAACTATGGCTACACCTTC
TRBV12-3/TRBV12-4	13	-	-	TRBJ1-1	CASSSHMNTEAFF	TGTGCCAGCAGCTCACATATGAACACTGAAGCTTTCTTT
TRBV7-2	14	-	-	TRBJ2-1	CASSLKDFYNEQFF	TGTGCCAGCAGCTTAAAAGACTTCTACAATGAGCAGTTCTTC
TRBV5-1	16	-	-	TRBJ1-1	CASSPTPTAMNTEAFF	TGCGCCAGCAGCCCAACTCCGACAGCCATGAACACTGAAGCTTTCTTT
TRBV4-1	15	-	-	TRBJ1-5	CASSQRGQTNQPQHF	TGCGCCAGCAGCCAACGAGGACAGACTAATCAGCCCCAGCATTTT